One and the same sample provided the 3 T cell receptor beta chains below, sequenced in a study of human T cells and chemical hapten exposure. Time point described: patch test 1, 2 weeks after DPC sensitization. The treatment is: therapeutic diphenylcyclopropenone sensitization with weekly scalp DPC. Someone pulled total RNA out of unfractionated whole blood. Via MiXCR, TCRdb re-called the RACE reads, giving one row per CDR3 protein. The sample holds about 52,000 distinct CDR3 sequences, approximately 11% seen once. Sequencing was performed on whole blood, taken in connection with sensitization to the hapten diphenylcyclopropenone (DPC). The source of these receptors is a woman in her thirties or forties with alopecia areata. Some clones in this sample may be carry-over from other donors' samples.

This clonotype appeared many times. The CDR3 sequence is CATSPGTAYNEQFF. In DNA, the CDR3 is TGTGCCACCAGCCCAGGGACAGCCTACAATGAGCAGTTCTTC. This chain links TRBV24-1 with TRBJ2-1, with 7 positions matching TRBD1. V gave up 7 bases and J gave up 2 bases; unmatched junction bases: 4. Looked up from germline, CDR1 is KGHDR and CDR2 is SFDVKD. The CDR3 totals 14 residues.

V usage is TRBV7-9 and J usage is TRBJ1-6; 8 bases fit TRBD1. CDR1 is SEHNR and CDR2 is FQNEAQ in the germline V gene (reference sequence). This CDR3 is built from 14 residues. After removal of 4 bases from V and 10 bases from J, the junction contained 6 bases not matched to a gene. CDR3 nucleotides: TGTGCCAGCAGCTACGGACAGGGAAAGTCACCCCTCCACTTT. This sequence encodes CASSYGQGKSPLHF. The full variable domain, completed using reference TRBV7-9 and TRBJ1-6, is DTGVSQNPRHKITKRGQNVTFRCDPISEHNRLYWYRQTLGQGPEFLTYFQNEAQLEKSRLLSDRFSAERPKGSFSTLEIQRTEQGDSAMYLCASSYGQGKSPLHFGNGTRLTVT.

The V call is TRBV29-1, the J call TRBJ2-2; the D is unclear. The V gene's germline CDR1 is SQVTM and CDR2 ANQGSEA. Trimming cost V 6 bases and J 4 bases, with 12 bases left between them. This CDR3 has 13 amino acids. The CDR3, as DNA: TGCAGCGTCGGCCCTCAGAGCACCGGGGAGCTGTTTTTT. It yields the protein CSVGPQSTGELFF.